This is a list of T cell receptor beta chains from one sample in a study of tumor and adjacent non-tumor tissue in lung cancer. TCRdb re-analysed the multiplex PCR reads in MiXCR, keeping a single row per CDR3 protein. The data show 200,000 to 250,000 distinct CDR3 sequences, roughly 70% seen once. Sequenced sample: lung tumor tissue. The source is a man in his 60s with non-small cell lung cancer. The CDR3 runs from the conserved cysteine through the conserved F or W. The order of the fields is CDR3 length, V gene, J gene, clone size, D gene, CDR3 protein, CDR3 DNA. The D gene is left open where the match is weak. The size field is filled for only some rows; it gives once, few, many or a size class.

CDR3 length: 15; V gene: TRBV12-3/TRBV12-4; J gene: TRBJ2-3; clone size: -; D gene: TRBD1; CDR3 protein: CTSSSRDRGSYTQYF; CDR3 DNA: TGTACCAGCAGTTCCCGGGACAGGGGTTCATATACGCAGTATTTT
CDR3 length: 15; V gene: TRBV18; J gene: TRBJ1-6; clone size: -; D gene: -; CDR3 protein: CASSTDRIPNSPLHF; CDR3 DNA: TGTGCCAGCTCAACGGACAGAATACCTAATTCACCCCTCCACTTT
CDR3 length: 14; V gene: TRBV11-3; J gene: TRBJ2-1; clone size: -; D gene: -; CDR3 protein: CASSLVGRIWEQFF; CDR3 DNA: TGTGCCAGCAGCTTAGTGGGAAGGATATGGGAGCAATTCTTC
CDR3 length: 12; V gene: TRBV20-1; J gene: TRBJ2-1; clone size: -; D gene: -; CDR3 protein: CSAPKGPNELFF; CDR3 DNA: TGTAGTGCTCCGAAGGGCCCCAATGAGCTGTTCTTC
CDR3 length: 13; V gene: TRBV2; J gene: TRBJ2-5; clone size: -; D gene: -; CDR3 protein: CDSSVDRLETQNF; CDR3 DNA: TGTGACAGCAGTGTCGACAGATTAGAGACCCAGAACTTC
CDR3 length: 13; V gene: TRBV29-1; J gene: TRBJ2-5; clone size: once; D gene: -; CDR3 protein: CSGYGQQRSAQYF; CDR3 DNA: TGTAGCGGGTATGGACAGCAAAGGTCGGCCCAGTACTTC
CDR3 length: 13; V gene: TRBV11-2; J gene: TRBJ1-1; clone size: -; D gene: -; CDR3 protein: CASSIKWNTEAFF; CDR3 DNA: TGTGCCAGCAGCATAAAGTGGAACACTGAAGCTTTCTTT
CDR3 length: 14; V gene: TRBV20-1; J gene: TRBJ2-7; clone size: -; D gene: -; CDR3 protein: CSARHPGGSNEQYF; CDR3 DNA: TGCAGTGCTAGACATCCTGGGGGATCCAATGAGCAGTACTTC
CDR3 length: 14; V gene: TRBV11-3; J gene: TRBJ1-2; clone size: many; D gene: TRBD1; CDR3 protein: CASSPGTANYGYTF; CDR3 DNA: TGTGCCAGCAGCCCAGGGACAGCAAACTATGGCTACACCTTC
CDR3 length: 16; V gene: TRBV11-3; J gene: TRBJ2-3; clone size: -; D gene: -; CDR3 protein: CASSSFGAGGSCTQYF; CDR3 DNA: TGTGCCAGTAGCTCATTTGGGGCCGGGGGCTCATGTACGCAGTATTTT
CDR3 length: 13; V gene: TRBV29-1; J gene: TRBJ2-1; clone size: -; D gene: -; CDR3 protein: CSVPKFTPGEKFF; CDR3 DNA: TGCAGCGTTCCCAAGTTCACCCCGGGGGAGAAGTTCTTC
CDR3 length: 13; V gene: TRBV20-1; J gene: TRBJ2-1; clone size: many; D gene: TRBD2; CDR3 protein: CSANLAGYNEQFF; CDR3 DNA: TGCAGTGCTAACCTAGCGGGATACAATGAGCAGTTCTTC
CDR3 length: 15; V gene: TRBV11-3; J gene: TRBJ2-1; clone size: -; D gene: TRBD1; CDR3 protein: CASNLDRGRGNEQFF; CDR3 DNA: TGTGCCAGCAACTTAGACAGGGGCAGAGGCAATGAGCAATTCTTC
CDR3 length: 17; V gene: TRBV4-1; J gene: TRBJ2-3; clone size: -; D gene: -; CDR3 protein: CASSLEDGTFSTDTQYF; CDR3 DNA: TGCGCCAGCAGCCTAGAAGATGGGACCTTCTCCACAGATACGCAGTATTTT
CDR3 length: 14; V gene: TRBV4-2; J gene: TRBJ2-7; clone size: few; D gene: -; CDR3 protein: CASSQGRVDYEQYF; CDR3 DNA: TGTGCCAGCAGCCAAGGCCGGGTGGACTACGAGCAGTACTTC
CDR3 length: 14; V gene: TRBV12-3/TRBV12-4; J gene: TRBJ1-4; clone size: many; D gene: -; CDR3 protein: CASSSQVLGEKLFF; CDR3 DNA: TGTGCCAGCAGTTCACAGGTTCTGGGTGAAAAACTGTTTTTT
CDR3 length: 20; V gene: TRBV4-1; J gene: TRBJ2-2; clone size: -; D gene: TRBD2; CDR3 protein: CASSQDRGLAGGRNNGELFF; CDR3 DNA: TGCGCCAGCAGTCAAGATCGGGGACTAGCGGGGGGAAGGAACAACGGGGAGCTGTTTTTT
CDR3 length: 11; V gene: TRBV20-1; J gene: TRBJ2-7; clone size: -; D gene: -; CDR3 protein: CSPPTGPEQYF; CDR3 DNA: TGCAGCCCTCCTACAGGGCCCGAGCAGTACTTC
CDR3 length: 15; V gene: TRBV28; J gene: TRBJ2-3; clone size: -; D gene: TRBD2; CDR3 protein: CASSFSGTTTDTQYF; CDR3 DNA: TGTGCCAGCAGTTTCAGCGGGACTACCACAGATACGCAGTATTTT
CDR3 length: 15; V gene: TRBV28; J gene: TRBJ2-7; clone size: -; D gene: -; CDR3 protein: CASSSEKGLSYEQYF; CDR3 DNA: TGTGCCAGCAGTTCTGAAAAGGGACTGAGCTACGAGCAGTACTTC
CDR3 length: 15; V gene: TRBV4-1; J gene: TRBJ1-1; clone size: few; D gene: TRBD1; CDR3 protein: CASSQDRYRGDEAFF; CDR3 DNA: TGCGCCAGCAGCCAAGATCGCTACAGGGGAGATGAAGCTTTCTTT
CDR3 length: 15; V gene: TRBV20-1; J gene: TRBJ2-7; clone size: -; D gene: TRBD2; CDR3 protein: CSATETSGVANEQYF; CDR3 DNA: TGTAGTGCTACAGAAACTAGCGGTGTAGCCAATGAGCAGTACTTC
CDR3 length: 14; V gene: TRBV11-3; J gene: TRBJ2-1; clone size: -; D gene: -; CDR3 protein: CASGPHGPSNKQFF; CDR3 DNA: TGTGCCAGCGGACCACACGGACCGAGCAATAAGCAGTTCTTC
CDR3 length: 18; V gene: TRBV6-5; J gene: TRBJ2-5; clone size: -; D gene: TRBD2; CDR3 protein: CASSCSRLSSGRQETQYF; CDR3 DNA: TGTGCCAGCAGTTGCTCACGGTTATCTAGCGGTCGCCAAGAGACCCAGTACTTC
CDR3 length: 15; V gene: TRBV5-6; J gene: TRBJ2-3; clone size: -; D gene: -; CDR3 protein: CATSFVRGSTDTQYF; CDR3 DNA: TGTGCCACCAGCTTTGTCAGGGGAAGCACAGATACGCAGTATTTT
CDR3 length: 18; V gene: TRBV11-3; J gene: TRBJ2-6; clone size: -; D gene: TRBD2; CDR3 protein: CASSSRLAGFSGANFLTF; CDR3 DNA: TGTGCCAGCAGCTCGCGGCTAGCGGGATTCTCTGGGGCCAACTTCCTGACTTTC
CDR3 length: 13; V gene: TRBV7-9; J gene: TRBJ2-7; clone size: -; D gene: TRBD1; CDR3 protein: CASSLGTGIEQYF; CDR3 DNA: TGTGCCAGCAGCTTGGGGACAGGGATCGAGCAGTACTTC
CDR3 length: 16; V gene: TRBV5-4; J gene: TRBJ2-3; clone size: many; D gene: TRBD2; CDR3 protein: CASRHGTSVNTDTQYF; CDR3 DNA: TGTGCCAGCAGACACGGGACTAGCGTAAACACAGATACGCAGTATTTT
CDR3 length: 15; V gene: TRBV7-9; J gene: TRBJ1-2; clone size: few; D gene: -; CDR3 protein: CASSQPGPTLGGYTF; CDR3 DNA: TGTGCCAGCAGCCAGCCCGGGCCGACCCTCGGTGGCTACACCTTC
CDR3 length: 13; V gene: TRBV6-5; J gene: TRBJ2-2; clone size: once; D gene: -; CDR3 protein: CASKGRVSGELFF; CDR3 DNA: TGTGCCAGCAAAGGCAGGGTGTCCGGGGAGCTATTTTTT
CDR3 length: 13; V gene: TRBV20-1; J gene: TRBJ2-7; clone size: many; D gene: -; CDR3 protein: CSAREGSPYEQYF; CDR3 DNA: TGCAGTGCTAGGGAGGGGAGCCCCTACGAGCAGTACTTC
CDR3 length: 11; V gene: TRBV28; J gene: TRBJ2-7; clone size: -; D gene: -; CDR3 protein: CASSSSREQYF; CDR3 DNA: TGTGCCAGCAGCTCCTCACGCGAGCAGTACTTC
CDR3 length: 12; V gene: TRBV13; J gene: TRBJ2-3; clone size: -; D gene: -; CDR3 protein: CASSLYTDTQYF; CDR3 DNA: TGTGCCAGCAGCTTATATACAGATACGCAGTATTTT
CDR3 length: 13; V gene: TRBV11-2; J gene: TRBJ2-7; clone size: few; D gene: -; CDR3 protein: CASSPPGSYEQYF; CDR3 DNA: TGTGCCAGCAGCCCACCGGGCTCCTACGAGCAGTACTTC
CDR3 length: 16; V gene: TRBV5-1; J gene: TRBJ2-1; clone size: -; D gene: -; CDR3 protein: CASILTRESSYNEQFF; CDR3 DNA: TGCGCCAGCATCCTGACTAGAGAAAGCTCCTACAATGAGCAGTTCTTC
CDR3 length: 14; V gene: TRBV12-3/TRBV12-4; J gene: TRBJ1-5; clone size: few; D gene: TRBD1; CDR3 protein: CASSWDRADQPQHF; CDR3 DNA: TGTGCCAGCAGTTGGGACAGGGCGGATCAGCCCCAGCATTTT
CDR3 length: 15; V gene: TRBV12-3/TRBV12-4; J gene: TRBJ2-1; clone size: -; D gene: -; CDR3 protein: CASSPKTGPDNEQFF; CDR3 DNA: TGTGCCAGCAGTCCGAAGACAGGCCCTGACAATGAGCAGTTCTTC
CDR3 length: 13; V gene: TRBV12-3/TRBV12-4; J gene: TRBJ2-2; clone size: -; D gene: -; CDR3 protein: CVNSLPNTGELFF; CDR3 DNA: TGTGTCAACAGTTTACCGAACACCGGGGAGCTGTTTTTT
CDR3 length: 13; V gene: TRBV11-3; J gene: TRBJ1-2; clone size: once; D gene: -; CDR3 protein: CASSPIGNYGCTF; CDR3 DNA: TGTGCCAGCAGCCCAATAGGGAACTATGGCTGCACCTTC
CDR3 length: 11; V gene: TRBV20-1; J gene: TRBJ2-7; clone size: -; D gene: -; CDR3 protein: CSAAGTIEHYF; CDR3 DNA: TGCAGTGCTGCAGGGACAATAGAGCATTACTTC
CDR3 length: 15; V gene: TRBV6-2/TRBV6-3; J gene: TRBJ1-5; clone size: -; D gene: -; CDR3 protein: CVSRGRDKLNQPQHF; CDR3 DNA: TGTGTCAGCAGGGGCCGGGACAAATTAAATCAGCCCCAGCATTTT
CDR3 length: 15; V gene: TRBV11-2; J gene: TRBJ2-7; clone size: -; D gene: -; CDR3 protein: CASSQNRPPLYEQYF; CDR3 DNA: TGTGCCAGCAGCCAAAACAGGCCCCCCCTCTACGAGCAGTACTTC
CDR3 length: 15; V gene: TRBV11-3; J gene: TRBJ2-7; clone size: -; D gene: -; CDR3 protein: CASRSSVVIDYEQYF; CDR3 DNA: TGTGCCAGCAGATCCTCAGTGGTCATCGACTACGAGCAGTACTTC
CDR3 length: 12; V gene: TRBV2; J gene: TRBJ2-7; clone size: -; D gene: -; CDR3 protein: CASKGNSYEQYF; CDR3 DNA: TGTGCCAGCAAGGGCAACTCCTACGAGCAGTACTTC
CDR3 length: 15; V gene: TRBV14; J gene: TRBJ2-4; clone size: -; D gene: TRBD2; CDR3 protein: CASSQDSGRANIQYF; CDR3 DNA: TGTGCCAGCAGCCAAGATTCCGGGAGGGCCAACATTCAGTACTTC